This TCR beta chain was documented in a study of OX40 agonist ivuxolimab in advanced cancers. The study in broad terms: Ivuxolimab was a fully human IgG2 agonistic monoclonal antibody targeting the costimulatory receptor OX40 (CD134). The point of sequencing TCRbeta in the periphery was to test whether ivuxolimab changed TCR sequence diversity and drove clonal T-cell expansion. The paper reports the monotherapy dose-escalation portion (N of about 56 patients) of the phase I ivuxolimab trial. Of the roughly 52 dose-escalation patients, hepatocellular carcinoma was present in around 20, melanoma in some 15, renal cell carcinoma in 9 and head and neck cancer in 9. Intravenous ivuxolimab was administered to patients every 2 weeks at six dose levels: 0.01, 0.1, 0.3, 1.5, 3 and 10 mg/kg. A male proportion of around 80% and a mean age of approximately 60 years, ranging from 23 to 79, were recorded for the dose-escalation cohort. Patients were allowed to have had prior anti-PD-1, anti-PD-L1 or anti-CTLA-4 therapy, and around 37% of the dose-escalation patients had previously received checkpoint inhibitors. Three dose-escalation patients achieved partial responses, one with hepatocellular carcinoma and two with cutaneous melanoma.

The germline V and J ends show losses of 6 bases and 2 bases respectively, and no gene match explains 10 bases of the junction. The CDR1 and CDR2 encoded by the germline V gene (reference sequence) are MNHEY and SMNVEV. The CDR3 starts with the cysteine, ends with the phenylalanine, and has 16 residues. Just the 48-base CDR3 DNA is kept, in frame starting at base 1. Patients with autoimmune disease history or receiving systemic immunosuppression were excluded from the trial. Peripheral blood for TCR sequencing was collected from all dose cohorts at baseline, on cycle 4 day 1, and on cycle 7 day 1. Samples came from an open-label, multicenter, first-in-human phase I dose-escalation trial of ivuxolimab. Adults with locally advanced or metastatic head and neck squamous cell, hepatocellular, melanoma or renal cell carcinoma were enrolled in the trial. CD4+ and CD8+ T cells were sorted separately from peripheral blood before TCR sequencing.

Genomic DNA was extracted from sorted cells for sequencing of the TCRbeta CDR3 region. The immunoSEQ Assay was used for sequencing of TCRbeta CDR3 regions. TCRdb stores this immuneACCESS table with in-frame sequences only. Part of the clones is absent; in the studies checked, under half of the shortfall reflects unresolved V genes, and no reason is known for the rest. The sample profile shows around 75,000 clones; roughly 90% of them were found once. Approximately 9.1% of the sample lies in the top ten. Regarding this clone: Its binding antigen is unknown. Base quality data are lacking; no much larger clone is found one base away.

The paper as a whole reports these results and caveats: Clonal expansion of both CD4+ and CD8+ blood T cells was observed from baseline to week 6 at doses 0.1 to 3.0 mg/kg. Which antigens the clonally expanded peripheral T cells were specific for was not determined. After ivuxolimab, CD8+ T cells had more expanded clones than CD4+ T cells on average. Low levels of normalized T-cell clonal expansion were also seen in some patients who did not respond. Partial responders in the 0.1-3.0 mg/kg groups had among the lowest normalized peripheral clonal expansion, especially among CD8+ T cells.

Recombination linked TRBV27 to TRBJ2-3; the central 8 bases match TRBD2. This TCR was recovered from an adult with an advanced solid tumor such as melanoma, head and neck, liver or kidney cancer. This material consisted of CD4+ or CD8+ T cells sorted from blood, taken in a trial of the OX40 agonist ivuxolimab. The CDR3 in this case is CASRVSAGGHTDTQYF. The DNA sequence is TGTGCCAGCAGAGTGTCGGCGGGGGGCCACACAGATACGCAGTATTTT.